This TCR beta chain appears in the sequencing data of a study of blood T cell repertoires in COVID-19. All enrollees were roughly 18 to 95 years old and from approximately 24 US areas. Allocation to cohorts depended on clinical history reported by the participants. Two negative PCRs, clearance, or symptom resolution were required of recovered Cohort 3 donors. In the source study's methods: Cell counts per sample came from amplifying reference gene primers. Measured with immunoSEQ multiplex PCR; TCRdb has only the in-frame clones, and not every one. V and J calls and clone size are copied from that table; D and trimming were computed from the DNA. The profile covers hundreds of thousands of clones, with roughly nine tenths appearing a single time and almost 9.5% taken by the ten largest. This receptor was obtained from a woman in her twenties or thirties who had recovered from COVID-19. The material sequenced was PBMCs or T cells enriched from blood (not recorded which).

The CDR3 sequence is CASSSQGGEADTQYF. The CDR3 DNA reads TGTGCCAGCAGCTCACAGGGGGGAGAGGCAGATACGCAGTATTTT. The chain employs TRBV7-2 and TRBJ2-3, with 8 positions matching TRBD1. After removal of 4 bases from V and 4 bases from J, the junction contained 7 bases not matched to a gene. Germline lookup yields CDR1 SGHTA and CDR2 FQGNSA. The CDR3 sequence is 15 residues long.